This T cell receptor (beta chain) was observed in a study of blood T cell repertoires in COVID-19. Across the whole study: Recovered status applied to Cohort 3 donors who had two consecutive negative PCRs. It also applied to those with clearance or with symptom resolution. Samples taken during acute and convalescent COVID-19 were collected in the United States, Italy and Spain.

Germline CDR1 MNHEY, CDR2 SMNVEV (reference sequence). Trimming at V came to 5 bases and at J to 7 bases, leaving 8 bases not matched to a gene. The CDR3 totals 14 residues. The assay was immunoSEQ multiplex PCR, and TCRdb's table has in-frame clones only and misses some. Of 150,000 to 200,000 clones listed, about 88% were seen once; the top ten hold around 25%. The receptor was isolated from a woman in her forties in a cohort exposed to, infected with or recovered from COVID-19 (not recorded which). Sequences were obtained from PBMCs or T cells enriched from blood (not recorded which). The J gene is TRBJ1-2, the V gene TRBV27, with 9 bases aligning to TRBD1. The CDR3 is CASSMDRGYTGYTF. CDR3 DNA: TGTGCCAGCAGTATGGACAGGGGATACACTGGCTACACCTTC.